These T cell receptor beta chains were read from a single sample in a study of human T cells and chemical hapten exposure. Each CDR3 protein gets one entry after TCRdb re-called the RACE reads with MiXCR. The repertoire holds 35,000 to 45,000 distinct CDR3 sequences, with around 12% as singletons. This material consisted of whole blood, taken in connection with sensitization to the hapten diphenylcyclopropenone (DPC). The receptors were gathered from a woman aged 25 to 45 with alopecia areata. Some clones in this sample may be carry-over from other donors' samples. Each CDR3 is given with its conserved first and last residue. Each record gives: CDR3 protein, CDR3 length, V gene, D gene, J gene. The D gene is left open where the match is weak.

CDR3: CASSPNLAGSSYNEQFF
length: 17
V: TRBV7-6
D: .
J: TRBJ2-1

CDR3: CASMSGYGYTF
length: 11
V: TRBV6-6
D: .
J: TRBJ1-2

CDR3: CASSIDLWEDSNQPQHF
length: 17
V: TRBV19
D: .
J: TRBJ1-5

CDR3: CASRTSVVDTQYF
length: 13
V: TRBV5-1
D: TRBD2
J: TRBJ2-3

CDR3: CASSQHSTGGNDSPLHF
length: 17
V: TRBV4-2
D: TRBD1
J: TRBJ1-6

CDR3: CSFDSYTDTQYF
length: 12
V: TRBV29-1
D: .
J: TRBJ2-3

CDR3: CAISDQAGGPYEQYF
length: 15
V: TRBV10-3
D: TRBD2
J: TRBJ2-7

CDR3: CASSQTSGTGNEQYF
length: 15
V: TRBV3-1
D: TRBD2
J: TRBJ2-7

CDR3: CASSHRRKLSYEQYF
length: 15
V: TRBV28
D: .
J: TRBJ2-7

CDR3: CASSFPGTGNQPQHF
length: 15
V: TRBV28
D: .
J: TRBJ1-5

CDR3: CASSQDPRSSNEQFF
length: 15
V: TRBV4-1
D: .
J: TRBJ2-1

CDR3: CASSYTWTSYEQYF
length: 14
V: TRBV3-1
D: .
J: TRBJ2-7

CDR3: CASSLRTYEQYF
length: 12
V: TRBV28
D: .
J: TRBJ2-7

CDR3: CASSPGTGDTGELFF
length: 15
V: TRBV4-2
D: TRBD1
J: TRBJ2-2

CDR3: CAWRAQGRDTQYF
length: 13
V: TRBV30
D: .
J: TRBJ2-3

CDR3: CSATGAPYEQYF
length: 12
V: TRBV20-1
D: .
J: TRBJ2-7

CDR3: CASSGLVSQPQHF
length: 13
V: TRBV4-1
D: .
J: TRBJ1-5

CDR3: CASSLTDGFSPLHF
length: 14
V: TRBV28
D: .
J: TRBJ1-6

CDR3: CASSLRSTGGSEAFF
length: 15
V: TRBV28
D: TRBD1
J: TRBJ1-1

CDR3: CASSTPPRGSQETQYF
length: 16
V: TRBV28
D: .
J: TRBJ2-5

CDR3: CASSAYPGQGANYGYTF
length: 17
V: TRBV5-1
D: TRBD1
J: TRBJ1-2

CDR3: CASSLTTAGGGETQYF
length: 16
V: TRBV5-1
D: TRBD2
J: TRBJ2-5

CDR3: CASSKAGRRETQYF
length: 14
V: TRBV21-1
D: .
J: TRBJ2-5

CDR3: CASSLVGVQETQYF
length: 14
V: TRBV6-2/TRBV6-3
D: .
J: TRBJ2-5

CDR3: CASSFGGQGNQPQHF
length: 15
V: TRBV7-6
D: .
J: TRBJ1-5

CDR3: CSARVLANTGELFF
length: 14
V: TRBV20-1
D: .
J: TRBJ2-2

CDR3: CASSSPSPGKGQPQHF
length: 16
V: TRBV28
D: .
J: TRBJ1-5

CDR3: CASSQEEAGGPWEQYF
length: 16
V: TRBV4-3
D: TRBD2
J: TRBJ2-7

CDR3: CASSRRVAYEQYF
length: 13
V: TRBV18
D: .
J: TRBJ2-7

CDR3: CASSHPSYSYNEQFF
length: 15
V: TRBV6-6
D: .
J: TRBJ2-1

CDR3: CAMARGRNSPLHF
length: 13
V: TRBV28
D: .
J: TRBJ1-6

CDR3: CASSGPQGRTGELFF
length: 15
V: TRBV9
D: TRBD1
J: TRBJ2-2

CDR3: CASRYGQTSEQYF
length: 13
V: TRBV5-4
D: .
J: TRBJ2-7

CDR3: CASSLDPGSRAGELFF
length: 16
V: TRBV7-3
D: .
J: TRBJ2-2

CDR3: CASSSTPFLDTQYF
length: 14
V: TRBV27
D: .
J: TRBJ2-3